This T cell receptor beta chain was recovered during a study of blood T cell repertoires in COVID-19. Background on the study: COVID-19 samples from acute and convalescent phases originated in the United States, Italy and Spain. Sources were T cells, B-cell-depleted T cells, or PBMCs; the material itself was cDNA or gDNA.

Germline values: CDR1 MGHDK, CDR2 SYGVNS. The CDR3 runs 16 residues. V lost 3 bases to trimming and J lost 6 bases; unmatched junction nucleotides: 10. As processed by the authors: Amplification of reference gene primers was used by the study to estimate nucleated cell counts. Produced via immunoSEQ multiplex PCR; TCRdb's table is partial and in-frame only. The V and J calls and clone size were taken over from that table, and D and trimming were inferred from the DNA. Of approximately 270,000 clones listed, 80% to 90% are singletons. The sequencing input was peripheral blood. The V gene is TRBV25-1, the J gene TRBJ2-3, with 9 bases matching TRBD1. The receptor was derived from a man aged 25 to 45 with acute or convalescent COVID-19. This CDR3 is CASSDRDREVWDTQYF. The CDR3 DNA is TGTGCCAGCAGTGACCGGGACAGGGAGGTATGGGATACGCAGTATTTT.